This T cell receptor (beta chain) was obtained from a study of blood T cell repertoires in COVID-19. In the study overall: The United States, Italy and Spain were the sources of the acute and convalescent COVID-19 samples. The analysed material was cDNA or gDNA that came from T cells, B-cell-depleted T cells, or PBMCs.

The CDR3 length is 16 residues. Germline V gene data show CDR1 as SGHDT and CDR2 as YYEEEE. V dropped 4 bases and J dropped 1; count of bases not matched to a gene: 8. Original processing methods: Reference gene primer amplification gave estimated nucleated cell counts. Profiled with immunoSEQ multiplex PCR; TCRdb holds only in-frame clones, not every one. V, J and clone size were drawn from that table, and D and trimming were deduced from the DNA. The table shows 70,000 or so clones, with almost 80% occurring only once. This TCR derives from a man aged 55 to 70 with acute or convalescent COVID-19. The V gene is TRBV5-6, the J gene TRBJ1-3; 7 bases fit TRBD1. The sequenced sample was peripheral blood. CDR3 DNA: TGTGCCAGCAGCAAACGACAGGGCGCTTCTGGAAACACCATATATTTT. Protein sequence: CASSKRQGASGNTIYF.